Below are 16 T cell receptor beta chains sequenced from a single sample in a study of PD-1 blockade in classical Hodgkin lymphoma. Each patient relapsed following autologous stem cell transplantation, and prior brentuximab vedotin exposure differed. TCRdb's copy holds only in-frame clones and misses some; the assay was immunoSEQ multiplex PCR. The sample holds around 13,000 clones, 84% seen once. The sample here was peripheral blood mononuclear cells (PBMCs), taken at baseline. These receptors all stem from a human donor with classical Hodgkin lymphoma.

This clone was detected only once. The CDR3 DNA reads as TGTGCCAGCACCCCACAGGGAATGAACACTGAAGCTTTCTTT. Encoded protein: CASTPQGMNTEAFF. The chain employs TRBV7-2 and TRBJ1-1; D might be TRBD1 (6 bases). Germline assignment: CDR1 SGHTA and CDR2 FQGNSA. Trimming took 7 bases from V and 0 from J, leaving 12 bases between them. The CDR3 consists of 14 residues.

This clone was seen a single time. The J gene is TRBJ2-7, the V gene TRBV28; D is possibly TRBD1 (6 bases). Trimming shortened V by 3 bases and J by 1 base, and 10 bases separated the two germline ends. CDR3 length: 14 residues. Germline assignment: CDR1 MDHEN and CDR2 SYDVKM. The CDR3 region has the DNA TGTGCCAGCAGTTTCGGACAGCTGTCCTACGAGCAGTACGTC. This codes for CASSFGQLSYEQYV.

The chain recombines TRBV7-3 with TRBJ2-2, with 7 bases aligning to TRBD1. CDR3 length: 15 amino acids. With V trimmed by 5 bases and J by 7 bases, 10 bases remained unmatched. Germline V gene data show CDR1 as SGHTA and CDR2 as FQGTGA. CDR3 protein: CASSAHSYRGGELFF. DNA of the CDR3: TGTGCCAGCAGCGCCCATTCCTACAGGGGCGGGGAGCTGTTTTTT. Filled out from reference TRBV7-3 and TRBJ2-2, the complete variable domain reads GAGVSQTPSNKVTEKGKYVELRCDPISGHTALYWYRQSLGQGPEFLIYFQGTGAADDSGLPNDRFFAVRPEGSVSTLKIQRTERGDSAVYLCASSAHSYRGGELFFGEGSRLTVL.

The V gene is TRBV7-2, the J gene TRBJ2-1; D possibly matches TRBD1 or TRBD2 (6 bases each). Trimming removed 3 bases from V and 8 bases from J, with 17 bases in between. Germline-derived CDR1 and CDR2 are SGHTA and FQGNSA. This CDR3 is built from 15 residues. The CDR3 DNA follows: TGTGCCAGCAGCTTTGAGTCAAAGAGGGGGGATGAGCAGTTCTTC. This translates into CASSFESKRGDEQFF.

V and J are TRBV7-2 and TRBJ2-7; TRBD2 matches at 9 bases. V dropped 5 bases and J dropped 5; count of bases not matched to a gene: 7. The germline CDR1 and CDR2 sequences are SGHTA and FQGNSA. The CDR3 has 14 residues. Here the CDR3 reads CASSPRASGNEQYF. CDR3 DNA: TGTGCCAGCAGCCCCCGGGCTAGCGGGAACGAGCAGTACTTC.

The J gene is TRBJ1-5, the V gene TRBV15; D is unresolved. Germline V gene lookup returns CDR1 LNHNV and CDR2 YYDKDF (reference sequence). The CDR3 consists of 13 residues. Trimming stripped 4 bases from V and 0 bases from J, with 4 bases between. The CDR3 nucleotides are TGTGCCACCAGCACCTATAGCAATCAGCCCCAGCATTTT. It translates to CATSTYSNQPQHF.

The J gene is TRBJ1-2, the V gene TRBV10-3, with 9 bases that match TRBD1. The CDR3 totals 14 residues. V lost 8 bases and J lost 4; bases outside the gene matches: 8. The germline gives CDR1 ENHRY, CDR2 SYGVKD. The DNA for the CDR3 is TGTGCCATCGGGGGGACAGGGAGAAGCTATGGCTACACCTTC. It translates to CAIGGTGRSYGYTF.

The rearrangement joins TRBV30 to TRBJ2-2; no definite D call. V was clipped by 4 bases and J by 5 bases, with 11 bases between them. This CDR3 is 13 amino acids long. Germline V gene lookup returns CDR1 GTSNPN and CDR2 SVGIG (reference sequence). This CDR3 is CAWNVILTGELFF. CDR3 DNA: TGTGCCTGGAATGTCATCTTAACCGGGGAGCTGTTTTTT.

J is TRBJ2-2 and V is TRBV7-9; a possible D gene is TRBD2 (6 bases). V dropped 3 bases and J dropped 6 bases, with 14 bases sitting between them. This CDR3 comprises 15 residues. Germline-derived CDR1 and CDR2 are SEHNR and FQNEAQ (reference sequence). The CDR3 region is CASSLGRTASGELFF. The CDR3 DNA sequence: TGTGCCAGCAGCTTGGGGAGGACTGCGTCCGGGGAGCTGTTTTTT. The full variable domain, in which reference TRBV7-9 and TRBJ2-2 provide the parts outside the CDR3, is DTGVSQNPRHKITKRGQNVTFRCDPISEHNRLYWYRQTLGQGPEFLTYFQNEAQLEKSRLLSDRFSAERPKGSFSTLEIQRTEQGDSAMYLCASSLGRTASGELFFGEGSRLTVL.

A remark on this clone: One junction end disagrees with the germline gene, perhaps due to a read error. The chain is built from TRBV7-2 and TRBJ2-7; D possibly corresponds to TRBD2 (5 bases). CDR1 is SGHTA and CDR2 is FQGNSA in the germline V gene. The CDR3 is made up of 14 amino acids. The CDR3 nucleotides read TGTGCCAGCAGTTTAGAGCGGACGGGCTACGAGCAGTACTTC. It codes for CASSLERTGYEQYF.

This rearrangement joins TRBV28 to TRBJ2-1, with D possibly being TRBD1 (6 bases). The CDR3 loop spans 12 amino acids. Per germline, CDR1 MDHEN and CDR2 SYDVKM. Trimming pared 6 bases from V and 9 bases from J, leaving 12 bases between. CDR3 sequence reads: CASSHTGFEQFF. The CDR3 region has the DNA TGTGCCAGCAGCCATACAGGGTTTGAGCAGTTCTTC.

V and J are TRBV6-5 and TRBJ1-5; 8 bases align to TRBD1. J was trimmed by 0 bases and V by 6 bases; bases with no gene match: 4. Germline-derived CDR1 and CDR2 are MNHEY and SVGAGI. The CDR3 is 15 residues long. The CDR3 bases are TGTGCCAGCAGCCGGGACAGGTATAGCAATCAGCCCCAGCATTTT. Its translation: CASSRDRYSNQPQHF.

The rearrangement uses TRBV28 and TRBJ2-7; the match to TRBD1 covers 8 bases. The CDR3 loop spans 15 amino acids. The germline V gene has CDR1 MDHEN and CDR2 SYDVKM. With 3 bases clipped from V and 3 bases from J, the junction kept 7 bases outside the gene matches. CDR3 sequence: CASSFGQGIRYEQYF. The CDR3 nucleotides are TGTGCCAGCAGTTTCGGACAGGGTATTCGCTACGAGCAGTACTTC. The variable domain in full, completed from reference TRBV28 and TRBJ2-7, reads DVKVTQSSRYLVKRTGEKVFLECVQDMDHENMFWYRQDPGLGLRLIYFSYDVKMKEKGDIPEGYSVSREKKERFSLILESASTNQTSMYLCASSFGQGIRYEQYFGPGTRLTVT.

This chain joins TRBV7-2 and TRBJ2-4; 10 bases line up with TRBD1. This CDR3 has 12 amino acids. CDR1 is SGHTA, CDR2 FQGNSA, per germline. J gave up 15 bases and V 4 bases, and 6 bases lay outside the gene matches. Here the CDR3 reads CASSSTGTGVYF. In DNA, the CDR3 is TGTGCCAGCAGCTCAACCGGGACAGGGGTGTACTTC.

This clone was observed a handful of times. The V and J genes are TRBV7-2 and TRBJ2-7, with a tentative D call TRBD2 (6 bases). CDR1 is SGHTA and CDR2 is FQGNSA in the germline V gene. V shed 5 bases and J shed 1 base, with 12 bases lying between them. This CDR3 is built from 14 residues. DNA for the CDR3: TGTGCCAGCAGCCCGGGACTGAAATCCTACGAGCAGTACTTC. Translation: CASSPGLKSYEQYF.

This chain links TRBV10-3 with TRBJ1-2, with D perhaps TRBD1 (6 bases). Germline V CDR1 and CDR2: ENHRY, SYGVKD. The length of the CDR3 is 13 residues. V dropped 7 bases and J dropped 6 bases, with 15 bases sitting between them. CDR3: CAITETGFNGYTF. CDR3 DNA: TGTGCCATCACCGAGACAGGATTTAATGGCTACACCTTC.